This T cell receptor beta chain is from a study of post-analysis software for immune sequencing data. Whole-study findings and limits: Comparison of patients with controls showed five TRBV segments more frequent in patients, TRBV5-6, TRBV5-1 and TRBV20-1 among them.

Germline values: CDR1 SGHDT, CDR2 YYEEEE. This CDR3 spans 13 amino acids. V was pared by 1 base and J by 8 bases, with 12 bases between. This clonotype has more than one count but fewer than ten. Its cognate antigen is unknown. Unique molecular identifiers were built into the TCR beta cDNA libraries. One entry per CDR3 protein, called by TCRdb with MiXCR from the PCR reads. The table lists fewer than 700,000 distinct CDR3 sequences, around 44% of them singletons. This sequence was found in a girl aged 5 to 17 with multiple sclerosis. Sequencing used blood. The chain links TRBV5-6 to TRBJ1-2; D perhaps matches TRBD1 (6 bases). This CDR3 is CASSLTSRGGYTF. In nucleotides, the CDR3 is TGTGCCAGCAGCTTGACAAGCAGGGGCGGCTACACCTTC.